This passage covers 25 T cell receptor beta chains from one sample sequenced in a study of glioma-infiltrating T cells. The iRepertoire nested amplicon-rescue multiplex PCR amplified TCR alpha and beta CDR3s from RNA. One entry per CDR3 protein results from TCRdb running MiXCR on the multiplex PCR reads. The table includes around 43,000 distinct CDR3 sequences, about a fifth detected once. The material sequenced was glioma tissue, nonneoplastic brain tissue, or PBMCs (not recorded which). The receptors come from a human donor with low-grade glioma or glioblastoma, undergoing nonglioma brain surgery, or in good health (not recorded which).

In its sample, this clonotype was seen once. CDR3 nucleotide sequence: TGTGCCAGCAGTGAAGTTCTAAGACATAGCAATCAGCCCCAGCATTTT. Translated: CASSEVLRHSNQPQHF. This chain uses TRBV2 with TRBJ1-5; no reliable D call. Germline V lookup: CDR1 SNHLY, CDR2 FYNNEI. Deletions cut 1 base from V and 0 bases from J, with 10 bases between. CDR3 length: 16 residues.

This clonotype was observed a handful of times. V is TRBV28 and J is TRBJ2-3; 8 bases are shared with TRBD1. The ends lost 4 bases at V and 4 bases at J; junction bases unmatched: 10. The CDR3 consists of 16 residues. Looked up from germline, CDR1 is MDHEN and CDR2 is SYDVKM. CDR3 loop: CASSSLGTGGADTQYF. The CDR3 DNA follows: TGTGCCAGCAGTTCCCTCGGGACAGGAGGGGCAGATACGCAGTATTTT. Combining the CDR3 with reference TRBV28 and TRBJ2-3 gives the whole variable domain DVKVTQSSRYLVKRTGEKVFLECVQDMDHENMFWYRQDPGLGLRLIYFSYDVKMKEKGDIPEGYSVSREKKERFSLILESASTNQTSMYLCASSSLGTGGADTQYFGPGTRLTVL.

This clonotype was picked up many times. The chain couples TRBV7-8 to TRBJ1-1, with 8 positions matching TRBD1. Per germline, CDR1 SGHVS and CDR2 FQNEAQ. The CDR3 runs 16 residues. Unmatched junction bases numbered 5, after V lost 1 base and J lost 1 base. The CDR3 region is CASSLGGGTGNTEAFF. CDR3 DNA sequence: TGTGCCAGCAGCTTAGGGGGGGGGACAGGGAACACTGAAGCTTTCTTT. Full variable domain (missing parts from reference TRBV7-8 and TRBJ1-1): GAGVSQSPRYKVAKRGQDVALRCDPISGHVSLFWYQQALGQGPEFLTYFQNEAQLDKSGLPSDRFFAERPEGSVSTLKIQRTQQEDSAVYLCASSLGGGTGNTEAFFGQGTRLTVV.

This clonotype was counted between two and nine times. V is TRBV30 and J is TRBJ1-1, with D possibly TRBD1 on 5 matching bases. The CDR3 is 13 amino acids. V was clipped by 3 bases and J by 5 bases, with 13 bases between them. Looked up from germline, CDR1 is GTSNPN and CDR2 is SVGIG (reference sequence). The CDR3 nucleotides read TGTGCCTGGAGCCTGAGGAAGGGGACTGAAGCTTTCTTT. Protein: CAWSLRKGTEAFF.

Many counts were recorded for this clonotype. The chain links TRBV2 to TRBJ2-1, with 8 bases identical to TRBD2. After removal of 0 bases from V and 3 bases from J, the junction contained 4 bases not matched to a gene. CDR3 length: 16 amino acids. Germline V gene data show CDR1 as SNHLY and CDR2 as FYNNEI. CDR3 coding DNA: TGTGCCAGCAGTGAAGCCGGGGGGGGGAACTACAATGAGCAGTTCTTC. It encodes CASSEAGGGNYNEQFF.

This clonotype was observed at least ten times. This chain links TRBV28 with TRBJ2-5; D remains unclear. Trimming stripped 3 bases from V and 5 bases from J, with 7 bases between. Per the germline V gene, CDR1 is MDHEN and CDR2 is SYDVKM. The CDR3 loop spans 12 amino acids. CDR3 nucleotide sequence: TGTGCCAGCAGTTTGTTCGGTGAGACCCAGTACTTC. Protein: CASSLFGETQYF. The entire variable domain, with the rest obtained from reference TRBV28 and TRBJ2-5, is as follows: DVKVTQSSRYLVKRTGEKVFLECVQDMDHENMFWYRQDPGLGLRLIYFSYDVKMKEKGDIPEGYSVSREKKERFSLILESASTNQTSMYLCASSLFGETQYFGPGTRLLVL.

This clonotype was seen many times. The genes are TRBV4-1 and TRBJ2-7, with 8 bases lining up with TRBD2. Trimming at V came to 1 base and at J to 5 bases, leaving 4 bases not matched to a gene. Germline V gene data show CDR1 as MGHRA and CDR2 as YSYEKL. This CDR3 is 14 amino acids long. Written as DNA, the CDR3 is TGCGCCAGCAGCCAAGCCGAGCGGGAGAACGAGCAGTACTTC. Amino acid sequence: CASSQAERENEQYF.

This clonotype has ten or more counts. The chain couples TRBV19 to TRBJ1-5, with D hard to call. The V end lost 5 bases, the J end lost 3 bases, and 14 bases lay between the germline ends. The CDR3 sequence is 15 residues long. Germline V gene lookup returns CDR1 LNHDA and CDR2 SQIVND (reference sequence). CDR3 sequence (DNA): TGTGCCAGTAGTGCGGGGATTGAGATCAATCAGCCCCAGCATTTT. Its translation is CASSAGIEINQPQHF.

For this clonotype: A much larger clone sits a single nucleotide away, making a read error possible. The gene calls are TRBV7-9 and TRBJ2-1; a possible D gene is TRBD2 (7 bases). Per germline, CDR1 SEHNR and CDR2 FQNEAQ (reference sequence). The CDR3 contains 11 residues. The CDR3 here is CASGGGGAQSF. CDR3 bases: TGTGCCAGCGGGGGTGGGGGGGCGCAGTCCTTC.

This clonotype has at least ten counts. V is TRBV20-1 and J is TRBJ2-1, with D possibly being TRBD2 (5 bases). Germline lookup yields CDR1 DFQATT and CDR2 SNEGSKA (reference sequence). V lost 7 bases and J 0 bases, leaving 13 bases between the germline ends. This CDR3 is built from 14 residues. Written as DNA, the CDR3 is TGCAGTGTAGTAGCGCTGAGCTCCTACAATGAGCAGTTCTTC. Its protein product is CSVVALSSYNEQFF.

V gene TRBV7-9 combines with J gene TRBJ2-1; possible D gene TRBD2, 6 bases. This CDR3 region has 13 residues. CDR1 and CDR2 (germline): SEHNR, FQNEAQ (reference sequence). The V gene lost 4 bases and the J gene lost 7 bases, with 11 bases spanning the gap. CDR3: CASSSTSANEQFF. Written as DNA, the CDR3 is TGTGCCAGCAGCTCGACTAGTGCGAATGAGCAGTTCTTC.

In this sample, this clonotype turned up many times. The chain has TRBV7-2 and TRBJ1-6; perhaps TRBD1 as D (6 bases). Trimming removed 5 bases at V and 5 bases at J, with 16 bases between. CDR1 is SGHTA and CDR2 is FQGNSA in the germline V gene. CDR3 size: 16 residues. DNA of the CDR3: TGTGCCAGCAGCAGGGGGGAAACGTCCCATAATTCACCCCTCCACTTT. It encodes CASSRGETSHNSPLHF. Full variable domain (rest looked up from reference TRBV7-2 and TRBJ1-6): GAGVSQSPSNKVTEKGKDVELRCDPISGHTALYWYRQSLGQGLEFLIYFQGNSAPDKSGLPSDRFSAERTGGSVSTLTIQRTQQEDSAVYLCASSRGETSHNSPLHFGNGTRLTVT.

Many counts were recorded for this clonotype. This rearrangement joins TRBV2 to TRBJ2-3, with no clear D. V was trimmed by 6 bases and J by 2 bases, leaving 6 bases between them. Germline CDR1 and CDR2: SNHLY and FYNNEI. The CDR3 is made up of 12 amino acids. The CDR3 DNA is TGTGCCAGCAGGGAGTTCACAGATACGCAGTATTTT. This codes for CASREFTDTQYF.

CDR3 in DNA: TGTGCCAGCAGTGTCGGTGAGAGAGACATTCAGTACTTC. Its translation is CASSVGERDIQYF. The chain recombines TRBV2 with TRBJ2-4; D not certain. The ends were cut back, 4 bases at V and 8 bases at J, with 12 bases in the middle. This CDR3 region has 13 residues. Germline V CDR1 and CDR2: SNHLY, FYNNEI.

The V call is TRBV9, the J call TRBJ1-1; 7 bases fit TRBD1. CDR3 size: 13 residues. V lost 3 bases to trimming and J lost 4 bases; unmatched junction nucleotides: 3. Germline lookup yields CDR1 SGDLS and CDR2 YYNGEE. CDR3 DNA sequence: TGTGCCAGCAGCGCACAGGGGAGCACTGAAGCTTTCTTT. Residues: CASSAQGSTEAFF.

There are many counts of this clonotype. The rearrangement joins TRBV4-1 to TRBJ1-1, with a possible D match to TRBD1 (5 bases). V dropped 0 bases and J dropped 5 bases, with 13 bases sitting between them. This CDR3 spans 15 amino acids. Looked up from germline, CDR1 is MGHRA and CDR2 is YSYEKL. The CDR3 nucleotides read TGCGCCAGCAGCCAAGACGGAGACTGGGGGACTGAAGCTTTCTTT. It encodes CASSQDGDWGTEAFF.

In its sample, this clonotype was seen many times. The chain has TRBV4-2 and TRBJ2-1; TRBD2 aligns across 7 bases. Trimming cost V 0 bases and J 6 bases; bases outside gene matches: 5. CDR3 length equals 15 residues. Germline CDR1 is LGHNA and CDR2 is YNFKEQ. CDR3 protein: CASSQDRLAVNEQFF. In nucleotides, the CDR3 is TGTGCCAGCAGCCAAGATAGGCTAGCGGTCAATGAGCAGTTCTTC.

This clonotype was detected ten times or more. CDR3 sequence (DNA): TGTGCCAGCTCACCAACTTTATCCCCTCAGATGGGTGAAGCTTTCTTT. Amino acids: CASSPTLSPQMGEAFF. The rearrangement links TRBV18 to TRBJ1-1; D gene unclear. V was shortened by 2 bases and J by 7 bases, with 20 bases between the two germline ends. The CDR3 extends over 16 amino acids. CDR1 and CDR2 from the germline V gene are KGHSH and LQKENI.

This clonotype was observed many times. This chain uses TRBV7-2 with TRBJ1-1; TRBD1 aligns across 7 bases. With 3 bases clipped from V and 1 base from J, the junction kept 8 bases outside the gene matches. CDR3 size: 16 residues. Germline assignment: CDR1 SGHTA and CDR2 FQGNSA. This CDR3 is CASSLITGVPNTEAFF. CDR3 coding DNA: TGTGCCAGCAGCTTGATAACAGGGGTCCCGAACACTGAAGCTTTCTTT.

This clonotype was detected once. A single base separates this from a much larger clone, so it may be a read error. As the CDR3 is not closed by the conserved phenylalanine or tryptophan, this likely results from a read error. The genes are TRBV4-2 and TRBJ2-7; D gene ambiguous. The CDR3 is 15 residues long. V was pared by 4 bases and J by 1 base, with 14 bases between. Germline CDR1 and CDR2: LGHNA and YNFKEQ. CDR3 DNA: TGTGCCAGCAGCCGCCTATATGAGGTTTCCTACGAGCAGTACCTC. Its translation: CASSRLYEVSYEQYL.

This clonotype has more than one count but fewer than ten. A much more abundant neighbour one base away suggests this may be a read error. This chain joins TRBV28 and TRBJ2-7; 9 bases align to TRBD1. The CDR3 spans 14 residues. Germline CDR1 reads MDHEN; CDR2 reads SYDVKM. The CDR3 is CSSSRRDRVYEQYF. The CDR3 DNA reads TGTTCCAGCAGTCGGCGGGACAGGGTCTACGAGCAGTACTTC.

This clonotype was observed many times. The J gene is TRBJ2-4, the V gene TRBV10-3, with D perhaps matching TRBD1 (6 bases). Between the trimmed V and J ends, which lost 2 bases and 1 base, there was a span of 6 bases. The CDR3 has 14 amino acids. From germline, CDR1 is ENHRY and CDR2 SYGVKD. This CDR3 reads CAISEDRAKNIQYF. The CDR3 DNA follows: TGTGCCATCAGTGAGGACAGGGCCAAAAACATTCAGTACTTC.

This clonotype appeared many times. The J gene is TRBJ2-1, the V gene TRBV4-2, with D unresolved. V was cut by 0 bases and J by 0 bases, with 9 bases left in between. This CDR3 region has 16 residues. The germline V gene encodes CDR1 LGHNA and CDR2 YNFKEQ. The CDR3 protein is CASSQDSSTSYNEQFF. Written as DNA, the CDR3 is TGTGCCAGCAGCCAAGACTCTTCCACCTCCTACAATGAGCAGTTCTTC.

The table lists this clonotype with many counts. The J gene is TRBJ2-1, the V gene TRBV3-1; D call uncertain. Trimming cost V 4 bases and J 5 bases, with 12 bases left between them. Germline-derived CDR1 and CDR2 are LGHDT and YNNKEL (reference sequence). This CDR3 has 14 amino acids. CDR3 DNA: TGTGCCAGCAGCCGAGGAAGCGTCGACAATGAGCAGTTCTTC. Amino acid sequence: CASSRGSVDNEQFF.

This clonotype was observed many times. The CDR3 does not close with the conserved phenylalanine or tryptophan, likely indicating a read error. The gene calls are TRBV12-3 or TRBV12-4 and TRBJ2-2, with 8 bases lining up with TRBD1. The CDR3 has 16 amino acids. The chain's CDR3 is CASTREDRVNTRELFC. CDR3 DNA: TGTGCCAGCACCCGAGAGGACAGGGTGAACACCAGGGAGCTGTTTTGT.